Below, one TCR beta chain is given with its context. Its antigen remains unidentified. At one of its ends the junction is not consistent with the germline gene, which may arise from a read error. The germline V gene encodes CDR1 MGHDK and CDR2 SYGVNS. CDR3 length: 14 residues. Isolated RNA was reverse transcribed into cDNA used as the sequencing template. Sequencing used immunoSEQ multiplex PCR; TCRdb keeps in-frame clones, though not all of them. The sample holds some 130,000 clones, 45% to 50% seen once. The data derive from a study of CD8+ T cells in alopecia areata. Study results and caveats: Among patients, TCR sharing was less clear than in mice, a difference possibly due in part to HLA diversity in the patient population.

CD4+ and CD8+ T cells were sorted from PBMCs. Here the sequenced sample was CD8+ T cells sorted from blood, taken at week 0. The TCR comes from a human donor with alopecia areata. The genes are TRBV25-1 and TRBJ2-7; TRBD1 might be the D (6 bases). CDR3 in DNA: TGTGCCAGCAGTGAAGACAGGTTCTCCGACGAGCAGTACTTC. It translates to CASSEDRFSDEQYF.